This T cell receptor (beta chain) comes out of a study of blood T cell repertoires in COVID-19. Background on the study: COVID-19 samples, acute and convalescent, were from the United States, Italy and Spain. The cDNA or gDNA used as material had been derived from T cells, B-cell-depleted T cells, or PBMCs.

Sequenced by immunoSEQ multiplex PCR; TCRdb stores in-frame clones only, minus some. The repertoire holds about 59,000 clones, 73% seen once, with 14% in the top ten. The CDR3 has 15 amino acids. In germline, CDR1 is LGHNA, CDR2 YNFKEQ. V was shortened by 4 bases and J by 4 bases, with 15 bases between the two germline ends. Sequencing was carried out using peripheral blood. The receptor comes from a woman aged 70-85 years with acute or convalescent COVID-19. This chain connects TRBV4-2 to TRBJ2-3, with D perhaps TRBD1 (5 bases). CDR3 coding DNA: TGTGCCAGCAGCCTATCCAGGGTTAGGGCAGATACGCAGTATTTT. This encodes CASSLSRVRADTQYF.